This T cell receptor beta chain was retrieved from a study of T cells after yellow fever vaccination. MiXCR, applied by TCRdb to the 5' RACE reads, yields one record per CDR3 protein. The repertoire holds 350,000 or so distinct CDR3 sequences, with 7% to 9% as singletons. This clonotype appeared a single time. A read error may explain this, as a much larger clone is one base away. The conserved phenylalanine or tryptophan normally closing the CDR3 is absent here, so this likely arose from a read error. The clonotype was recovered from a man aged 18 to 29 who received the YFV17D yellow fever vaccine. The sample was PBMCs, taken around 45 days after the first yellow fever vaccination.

The CDR3 DNA is TGCGCCAGCAGCTTGCAAGGGGCGGACACTGAAGCTTTCTCT. It is translated as CASSLQGADTEAFS. This chain links TRBV5-1 with TRBJ1-1; D might be TRBD1 (5 bases). V was cut by 1 base and J by 3 bases, with 10 bases left in between. This CDR3 is 14 amino acids long. Germline CDR1 SGHRS, CDR2 YFSETQ.